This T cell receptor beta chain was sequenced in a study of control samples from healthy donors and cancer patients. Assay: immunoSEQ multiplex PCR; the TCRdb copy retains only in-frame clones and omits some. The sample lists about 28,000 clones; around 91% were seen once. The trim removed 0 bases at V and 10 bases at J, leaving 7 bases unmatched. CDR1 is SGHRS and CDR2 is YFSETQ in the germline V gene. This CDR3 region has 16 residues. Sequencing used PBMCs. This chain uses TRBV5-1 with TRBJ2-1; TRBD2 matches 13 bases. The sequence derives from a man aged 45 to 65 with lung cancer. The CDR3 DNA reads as TGCGCCAGCAGCTTGGCCGGACTAGCGGGGGCGGACGAGCAGTTCTTC. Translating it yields CASSLAGLAGADEQFF.